This TCR beta chain is drawn from a study of shared clonotypes between healthy human individuals. Assay: immunoSEQ multiplex PCR; the TCRdb copy retains only in-frame clones and omits some. This sample has approximately 2.5 million clones, with approximately 92% found just once. Trimming stripped 4 bases from V and 3 bases from J, with 10 bases between. From germline, CDR1 is MGHRA and CDR2 YSYEKL. The CDR3 is 14 amino acids. The clonotype comes from a man between 18 and 29 years old in good health. The rearrangement links TRBV4-1 to TRBJ1-5, with D hard to call. The sample comprised naive CD4+ T cells sorted from blood. Indicated subset: CD45RA+ positively selected. CDR3 sequence reads: CASSLEGLNQPQHF. In nucleotides, the CDR3 is TGCGCCAGCAGCCTGGAAGGTCTCAATCAGCCCCAGCATTTT.